This entry is about one T cell receptor (beta chain). This entry belongs to a study of T cell responses to AZD1222 COVID-19 vaccine. This table comes from immunoSEQ multiplex PCR, and its TCRdb copy is limited to in-frame clones, with some not included. The sample consists of 130,000 to 150,000 clones, around four fifths of them appearing once. Germline trimming cut 6 bases from V and 3 bases from J; bases unmatched to any gene: 9. Germline CDR1 reads LGHNT; CDR2 reads FRNRAP. This CDR3 contains 16 residues. V is TRBV12-5 and J is TRBJ2-1, with 9 bases lining up with TRBD1. The sequence was obtained from an adult in good health. Specimen: peripheral blood, collected on day 0 of MenACWY control vaccination. CDR3 amino acids: CASGTSGTGNYNEQFF. CDR3 nucleotides: TGTGCTAGTGGGACCTCCGGGACAGGGAACTACAATGAGCAGTTCTTC.